This T cell receptor (beta chain) was documented in a study of T-cell memory formation after mild COVID-19. About the study: Largely, the TCR clusters proved donor specific.

Germline V gives CDR1 DFQATT, CDR2 SNEGSKA (reference sequence). After removal of 5 bases from V and 4 bases from J, the junction contained 9 bases not matched to a gene. The CDR3 extends over 14 amino acids. Whole-study results and caveats: Shrinking CD4+ clones resided mostly in CM and EM, and CD8+ ones in EMRA. Pre-infection memory carried some responding clones, suggesting that cross-reactive memory joined.

TCRdb re-derived calls from the 5' RACE reads in MiXCR, one entry per CDR3 protein. The table records 450,000 to 650,000 distinct CDR3 sequences, around 20% of them present only once. This clonotype has just a few counts. Its specificity is unknown. Sequencing used PBMCs or a T cell subset sorted from them (not recorded which). The receptor's source is an adult woman who had mild COVID-19 (a few samples of this study predate the infection). Cell type and time point are not known. The gene calls are TRBV20-1 and TRBJ2-7; 9 positions match TRBD1. CDR3 protein: CSARPGTGIYEQYF. DNA for the CDR3: TGCAGTGCTCGCCCCGGGACAGGGATATACGAGCAGTACTTC.